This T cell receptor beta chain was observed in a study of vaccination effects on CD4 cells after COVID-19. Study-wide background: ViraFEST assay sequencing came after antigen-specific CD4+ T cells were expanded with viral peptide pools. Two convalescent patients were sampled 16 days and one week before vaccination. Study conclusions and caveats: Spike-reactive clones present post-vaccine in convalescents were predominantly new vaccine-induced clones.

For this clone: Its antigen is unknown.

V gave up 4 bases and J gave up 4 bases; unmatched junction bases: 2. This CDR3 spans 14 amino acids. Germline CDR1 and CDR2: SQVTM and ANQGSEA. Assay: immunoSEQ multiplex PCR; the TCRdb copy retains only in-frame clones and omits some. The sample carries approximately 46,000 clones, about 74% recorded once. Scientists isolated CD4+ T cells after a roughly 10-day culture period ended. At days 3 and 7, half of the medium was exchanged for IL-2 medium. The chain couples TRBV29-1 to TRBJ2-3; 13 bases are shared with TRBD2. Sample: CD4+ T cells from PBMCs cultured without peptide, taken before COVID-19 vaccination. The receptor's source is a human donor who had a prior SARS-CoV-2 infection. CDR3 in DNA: TGCAGCGTTGGGACTAGCGGGAGTCCAGATACGCAGTATTTT. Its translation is CSVGTSGSPDTQYF.